The 15 T cell receptor beta chains in this list originate from one sample, sequenced in a study of beta chain features in type 1 diabetes (dated by TCRdb to the late 2010s). Library construction relied on the immunoSEQ multiplex PCR assay. The High Capacity cDNA Reverse Transcription Kit was used to reverse transcribe all of the isolated RNA, meaning that expressed TCRB transcripts were what got sequenced. This is the immuneACCESS table as TCRdb keeps it, with only in-frame sequences that have V and J called. A part of the clones is gone; compared with another copy, unresolved V genes explain less than half, and the rest is unexplained. The sample data list around 300,000 clones, and approximately 10% of these were observed just once. The leading ten clones occupy 0.015% of the sample. Sequenced sample: naive CD4+ T cells from blood. The intended sense of this specimen's cell subset or site label: true naive CD4+ T cells. The receptors stem from a woman aged 30 to 39 in good health.

The chain combines TRBV5-4 with TRBJ2-1, with TRBD2 matching 8 bases. The CDR3 runs 15 residues. CDR1 is SGHNT, CDR2 YYREEE, per germline (reference sequence). J lost 3 bases, V lost 4 bases, and 6 bases had no gene match. The CDR3 sequence: CASSAPGLDYNEQFF. CDR3 DNA: TGTGCCAGCAGCGCCCCGGGACTAGACTACAATGAGCAGTTCTTC.

The chain couples TRBV6-1 to TRBJ2-3; 11 positions agree with TRBD1. Germline V gene lookup returns CDR1 MNHNS and CDR2 SASEGT. The CDR3 covers 16 residues. V gave up 4 bases and J gave up 6 bases; unmatched junction bases: 9. CDR3 loop: CASSALGTGGTDTQYF. The DNA for the CDR3 is TGTGCCAGCAGTGCATTAGGGACAGGGGGTACGGATACGCAGTATTTT.

This clone was counted between two and nine times. The same CDR3 arises from other DNA sequences in this sample as well. In nucleotides, the CDR3 is TGTGCCAGCAGCGTAGGGCTAGCGGGAGGGCCCTACAATGAGCAGTTCTTC. It translates to CASSVGLAGGPYNEQFF. This chain links TRBV9 with TRBJ2-1; the match to TRBD2 covers 12 bases. V shed 0 bases and J 2 bases; nucleotides not matched to a gene: 3. CDR3 length: 17 residues. CDR1 and CDR2 (germline): SGDLS, YYNGEE.

V is TRBV30 and J is TRBJ1-5; 9 bases align to TRBD1. With 3 bases clipped from V and 2 bases from J, the junction kept 11 bases outside the gene matches. Germline CDR1 is GTSNPN and CDR2 is SVGIG (reference sequence). The CDR3 sequence is 17 residues long. CDR3 in DNA: TGTGCCTGGAGGGAAACCGACAGGGGGGCCGGCAATCAGCCCCAGCATTTT. Its translation: CAWRETDRGAGNQPQHF.

V usage is TRBV28 and J usage is TRBJ1-1; D ambiguous. V dropped 3 bases and J dropped 1 base, with 12 bases sitting between them. This CDR3 region has 15 residues. Germline CDR1 MDHEN, CDR2 SYDVKM. CDR3 protein: CASSFLATTNTEAFF. As DNA, the CDR3 is TGTGCCAGCAGTTTTCTTGCGACTACGAACACTGAAGCTTTCTTT.

The chain has TRBV5-1 and TRBJ1-2; D is undetermined. Trimming took off 2 bases at V and 8 bases at J, with 13 bases between the two ends. Germline V gene data show CDR1 as SGHRS and CDR2 as YFSETQ. This CDR3 region has 13 residues. CDR3 protein: CASSLTGTMGYTF. CDR3 DNA: TGCGCCAGCAGCTTAACGGGTACTATGGGCTACACCTTC.

The chain employs TRBV9 and TRBJ2-5; 11 bases line up with TRBD1. The CDR3 extends over 15 amino acids. The V and J ends lost 1 base and 5 bases, in that order; junction bases with no gene match: 4. Germline V gene data show CDR1 as SGDLS and CDR2 as YYNGEE. CDR3 amino acids: CASSVRTGGRETQYF. DNA for the CDR3: TGTGCCAGCAGCGTACGGACAGGGGGCCGGGAGACCCAGTACTTC.

This clone was recorded a few times. The chain is built from TRBV27 and TRBJ2-7; tentative D call: TRBD2 (6 bases). CDR1 is MNHEY, CDR2 SMNVEV, per germline (reference sequence). The CDR3 loop spans 15 amino acids. V gave up 3 bases and J gave up 6 bases, with 18 bases separating them. The CDR3 bases are TGTGCCAGCAGTTTTGGGGGGTGGGACCCCGGCGAGCAGTACTTC. It is translated as CASSFGGWDPGEQYF.

The chain joins TRBV2 to TRBJ2-7, with D uncertain. In germline, CDR1 is SNHLY, CDR2 FYNNEI. The V end was cut by 9 bases, the J end by 0 bases, with 15 bases between. The CDR3 has 14 residues. Here the CDR3 reads CASSNRVPSYEQYF. CDR3 bases: TGTGCCAGTAGTAACCGGGTTCCCTCCTACGAGCAGTACTTC.

The genes are TRBV5-1 and TRBJ1-2, with 9 bases matching TRBD1. After removal of 4 bases from V and 8 bases from J, the junction contained 6 bases not matched to a gene. This CDR3 is 13 amino acids long. CDR1 is SGHRS and CDR2 is YFSETQ in the germline V gene. CDR3 in amino acids: CASSTGQGIGYTF. The CDR3 bases are TGCGCCAGCAGCACGGGACAGGGCATAGGCTACACCTTC.

The CDR3 coding sequence is TGTGCCAGCAGCGTAACTGGGCCATACGAGCAGTACTTC. Its protein is CASSVTGPYEQYF. V usage is TRBV7-8 and J usage is TRBJ2-7; no clear D. From germline, CDR1 is SGHVS and CDR2 FQNEAQ. The CDR3 contains 13 residues. The V end lost 5 bases, the J end lost 4 bases, and 12 bases lay between the germline ends.

The chain carries TRBV6-5 and TRBJ2-7; 7 bases line up with TRBD1. Losses at the gene ends were 2 bases for V and 2 bases for J; bases not matched to a gene: 3. The germline gives CDR1 MNHEY, CDR2 SVGAGI. This CDR3 comprises 14 residues. For the CDR3, the DNA is TGTGCCAGCAGTTACGGGCAGGGGGCCTACGAGCAGTACTTC. Translating it yields CASSYGQGAYEQYF.

The chain employs TRBV11-2 and TRBJ2-7, with D possibly being TRBD2 (5 bases). The CDR3 consists of 14 residues. V lost 11 bases and J 2 bases, leaving 19 bases between the germline ends. Per the germline V gene, CDR1 is SGHAT and CDR2 is FQNNGV. The CDR3 DNA sequence: TGTGCCTCCGCGGGCACCTGGAGTCCCTACGAGCAGTACTTC. Translating it yields CASAGTWSPYEQYF.

The chain couples TRBV14 to TRBJ2-1; 12 nucleotides align to TRBD2. V lost 4 bases to trimming and J lost 7 bases; unmatched junction nucleotides: 11. In germline, CDR1 is SGHDN, CDR2 FVKESK. The CDR3 has 17 residues. The CDR3 DNA reads TGTGCCAGCAGCCCCCTAACACTAGCGGGAGGTTCTAATGAGCAGTTCTTC. Protein sequence: CASSPLTLAGGSNEQFF.

CDR3 sequence: CASSQATGGETQYF. The DNA of the CDR3 is TGTGCCAGCAGCCAAGCTACAGGGGGCGAGACCCAGTACTTC. The chain is built from TRBV14 and TRBJ2-5, with 9 bases that match TRBD1. Per the germline V gene, CDR1 is SGHDN and CDR2 is FVKESK. The CDR3 is 14 amino acids. The trim removed 1 base at V and 5 bases at J, leaving 2 bases unmatched.